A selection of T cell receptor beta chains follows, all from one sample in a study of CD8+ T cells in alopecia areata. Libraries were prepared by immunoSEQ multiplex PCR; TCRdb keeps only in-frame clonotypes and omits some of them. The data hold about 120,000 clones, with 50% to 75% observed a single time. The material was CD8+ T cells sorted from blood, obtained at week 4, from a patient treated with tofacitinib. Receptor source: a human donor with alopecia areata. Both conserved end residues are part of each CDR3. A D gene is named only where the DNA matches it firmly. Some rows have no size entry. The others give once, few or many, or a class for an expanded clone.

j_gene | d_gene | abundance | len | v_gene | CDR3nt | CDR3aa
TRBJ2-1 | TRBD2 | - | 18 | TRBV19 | TGTGCCAGTAGTATAGACGCTAGCGGGGGTAGCTCCTACAATGAGCAGTTCTTC | CASSIDASGGSSYNEQFF
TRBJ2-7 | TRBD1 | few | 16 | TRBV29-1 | TGCAGCGTTGACCATAGGACAGGGGCCCTAACGGGAGAGCAGTACTTC | CSVDHRTGALTGEQYF
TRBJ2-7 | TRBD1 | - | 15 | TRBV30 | TGTGCCTGGAGTGGTGGGGACAGGGGTAATAACGAGCAGTACTTC | CAWSGGDRGNNEQYF
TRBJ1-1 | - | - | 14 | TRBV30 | TGTGCCTGGAGGGTACTCGATGGAAACACTGAAGCTTTCTTT | CAWRVLDGNTEAFF
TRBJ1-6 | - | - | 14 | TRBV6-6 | TGTGCCAGCAGTGGAGGCGACAGCTATTCACCCCTCCACTTT | CASSGGDSYSPLHF
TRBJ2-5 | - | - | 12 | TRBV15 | TGTGCCACCAGCAGAGAGAAGGCCACCCAGTACTTC | CATSREKATQYF
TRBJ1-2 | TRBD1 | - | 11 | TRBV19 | TGTGCCGGAGGGACAGGGAGCGGCTACACCTTC | CAGGTGSGYTF
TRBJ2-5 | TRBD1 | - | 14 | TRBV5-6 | TGTGCCAGCAGAGACAGGGACCCACAAGAGACCCAGTACTTC | CASRDRDPQETQYF
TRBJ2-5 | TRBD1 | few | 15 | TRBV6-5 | TGTGCCAGCAGTTACTGGGGACAGAGAAAAGAGACCCAGTACTTC | CASSYWGQRKETQYF
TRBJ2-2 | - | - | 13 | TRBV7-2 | TGTGCCAGCAGCGCGTTTGTCACCGGGGAGCTGTTTTTT | CASSAFVTGELFF
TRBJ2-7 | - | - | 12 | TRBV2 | TGTGCCAGCAGTGAAGCAAGAGGGGAGCAGTACTTC | CASSEARGEQYF
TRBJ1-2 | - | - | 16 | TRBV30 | TGTGCCTGGAGTGTACTGGGTGGAGGGGGTCCCTATGGCTACACCTTC | CAWSVLGGGGPYGYTF
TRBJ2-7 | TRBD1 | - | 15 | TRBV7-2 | TGTGCCAGCAGCCCCACAGGGGTGGGTTCCTACGAGCAGTACTTC | CASSPTGVGSYEQYF
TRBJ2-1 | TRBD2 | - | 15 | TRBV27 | TGTGCCAGCACCCTACTAGCGGGGTTATACAATGAGCAGTTCTTC | CASTLLAGLYNEQFF
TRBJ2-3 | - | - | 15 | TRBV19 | TGTGCCAGTGCATGGACAGCTCGGAGCACAGATACGCAGTATTTT | CASAWTARSTDTQYF
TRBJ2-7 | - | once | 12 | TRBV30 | TGTGCCTGGAGTGGGCTTCCCTACGAGCAGTACTTC | CAWSGLPYEQYF
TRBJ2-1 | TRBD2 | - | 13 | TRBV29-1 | TGCAGCGTGGGACTAGCGGGGTACAATGAGCAGTTCTTC | CSVGLAGYNEQFF
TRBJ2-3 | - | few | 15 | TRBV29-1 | TGCAGCGTTGAAGCGTCGACAGGTTCAGCAGATACGCAGTATTTT | CSVEASTGSADTQYF
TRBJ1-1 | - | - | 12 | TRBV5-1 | TGCGCCAGCAGCTTGGTTGAGACTGAAGCTTTCTTT | CASSLVETEAFF
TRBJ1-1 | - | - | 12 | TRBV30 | TGTGCCTGGGCAAGGGGGGACACTGAAGCTTTCTTT | CAWARGDTEAFF
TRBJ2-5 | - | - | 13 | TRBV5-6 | TGTGCCAGCAGCTTGAGTCAGCAAGAGACCCAGTACTTC | CASSLSQQETQYF
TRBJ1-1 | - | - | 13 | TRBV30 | TGTGCCTGGAGTGCGGACACGAACACTGAAGCTTTCTTT | CAWSADTNTEAFF
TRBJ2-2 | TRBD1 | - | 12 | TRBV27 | TGTGCCTGCAGTACAGGGGCCGGGGAGCTGTTTTTT | CACSTGAGELFF
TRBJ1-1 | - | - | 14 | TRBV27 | TGTGCCAGCAGTTTATCCGGATTTAACACTGAAGCTTTCTTT | CASSLSGFNTEAFF
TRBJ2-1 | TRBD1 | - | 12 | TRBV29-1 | TGCAGCGTTGAAGATGTCGGGACAGGTCTCTTCTTC | CSVEDVGTGLFF
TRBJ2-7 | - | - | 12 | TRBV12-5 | TGTGCTAGTGGTCTCTCCCCCTACGAGCAGTACTTC | CASGLSPYEQYF
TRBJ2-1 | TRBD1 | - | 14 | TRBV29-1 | TGCAGCGCCAAGCGGACAGGGGCCGCTGGTGAGCAGTTCTTC | CSAKRTGAAGEQFF
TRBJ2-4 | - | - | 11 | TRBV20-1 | TGCAGTGCCCTAGGGAAAAACATTCAGTACTTC | CSALGKNIQYF
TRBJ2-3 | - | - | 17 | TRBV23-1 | TGCGCCAGCAGTCTAGGCAAGATTTCACAAAGCACAGATACGCAGTATTTT | CASSLGKISQSTDTQYF
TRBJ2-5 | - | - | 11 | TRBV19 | TGTGCCAGTAGTGCAGGGGAGACCCAGTACTTC | CASSAGETQYF
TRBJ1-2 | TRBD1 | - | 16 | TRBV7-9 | TGTGCCAGCAGCTTAGAGACAACAGGGGCCAACTATGGCTACACCTTC | CASSLETTGANYGYTF
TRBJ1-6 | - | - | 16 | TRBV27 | TGTGCCAGCAGTTTATGGGATGGCAGGCGGGGTTCACCCCTCCACTTT | CASSLWDGRRGSPLHF
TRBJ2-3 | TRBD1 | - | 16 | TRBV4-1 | TGCGCCAGCACCCATTACGACAGGGGGCCGACAGATACGCAGTATTTT | CASTHYDRGPTDTQYF
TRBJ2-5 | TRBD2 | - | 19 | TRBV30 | TGTGCCTGGAGTGTACGCGTGGGACTAGCGGGGGGGAAATTCGAGACCCAGTACTTC | CAWSVRVGLAGGKFETQYF
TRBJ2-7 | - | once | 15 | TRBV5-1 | TGCGCCAGCAGCTTGGGGGACGAAAGCTCCTACGAGCAGTACTTC | CASSLGDESSYEQYF
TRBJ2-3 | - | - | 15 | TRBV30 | TGTGCCTGGACTAAAGGGGGGGTTAGCACAGATACGCAGTATTTT | CAWTKGGVSTDTQYF
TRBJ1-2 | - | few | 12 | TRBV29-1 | TGCAGCGTTGCAGGGGCTAACTATGGCTACACCTTC | CSVAGANYGYTF
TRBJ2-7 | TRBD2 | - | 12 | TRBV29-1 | TGCAGCGTGACTAGCGACTCCTACGAGCAGTACTTC | CSVTSDSYEQYF
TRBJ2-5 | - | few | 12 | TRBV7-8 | TGTGCCAGCAGCTGGACAGAAGAGACCCAGTACTTC | CASSWTEETQYF
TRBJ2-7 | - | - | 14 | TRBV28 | TGTGCCAGCAGCTCCAGGGACGAGACCTACGAGCAGTACTTC | CASSSRDETYEQYF
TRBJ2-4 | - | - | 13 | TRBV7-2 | TGTGCCAGCAGCCCCGTTGACAAAAACATTCAGTACTTC | CASSPVDKNIQYF
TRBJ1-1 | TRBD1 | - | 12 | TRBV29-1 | TGCAGCGTTGAAAGCCAGCAGGGGGTGGGGGTCTTT | CSVESQQGVGVF
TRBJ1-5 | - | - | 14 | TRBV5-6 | TGTGCCAGCAGCCCCTGGGGAGGCGCTCAGCCCCAGCATTTT | CASSPWGGAQPQHF
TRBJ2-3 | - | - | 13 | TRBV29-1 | TGCAGCGTTGTCCCACAGGCATCTAATACGCAGTATTTT | CSVVPQASNTQYF
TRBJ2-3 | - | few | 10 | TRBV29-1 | TGCAGCGCTCTGACGGATACGCAGTATTTT | CSALTDTQYF
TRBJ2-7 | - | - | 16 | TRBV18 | TGTGCCAGCTCACCCAACGACTTCCCCGCCATCTACGAGCAGTACTTC | CASSPNDFPAIYEQYF
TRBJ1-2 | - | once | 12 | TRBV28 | TGTGCCAGCAGTTCCGTCCCCAATGGCTACACCTTC | CASSSVPNGYTF
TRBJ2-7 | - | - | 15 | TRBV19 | TGTGCCAGTAGTAAGGGTCTCCTCGGGTCCTACGAGCAGTACTTC | CASSKGLLGSYEQYF
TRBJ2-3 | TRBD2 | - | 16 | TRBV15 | TGTGCCATGGGACTAGCGGGGAAAGTGGGAGTTACTACGCAGTATTTT | CAMGLAGKVGVTTQYF
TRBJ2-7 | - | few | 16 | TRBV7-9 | TGTGCCAGCAGCTTAGCCCCCAGGGCGCCGTCCTACGAGCAGTACTTC | CASSLAPRAPSYEQYF
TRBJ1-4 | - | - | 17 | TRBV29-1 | TGCAGCGTTGAAACCTTAGGGGGGGGAGTGAATAATGAAAAACTGTTTTTT | CSVETLGGGVNNEKLFF
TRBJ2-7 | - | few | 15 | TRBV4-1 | TGCGCCAGCAGCCAAGACCGAGGACTCTCCTACGAGCAGTACTTC | CASSQDRGLSYEQYF
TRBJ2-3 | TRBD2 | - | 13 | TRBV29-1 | TGCAGCGCCGGGACTAGCGGGGGGGATACGCAGTATTTT | CSAGTSGGDTQYF
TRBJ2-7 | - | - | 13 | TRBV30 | TGTGCCTGGAGTGGGGATGACTCCTACGAGCAGTACTTC | CAWSGDDSYEQYF
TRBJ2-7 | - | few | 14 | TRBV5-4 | TGTGCCAGCAGCTTGCGGGGGCAGTCCTACGAGCAGTACTTC | CASSLRGQSYEQYF
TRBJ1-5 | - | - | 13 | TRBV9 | TGTGCCAGCAGCGTTCAGGGGAATCAGCCCCAGCATTTT | CASSVQGNQPQHF
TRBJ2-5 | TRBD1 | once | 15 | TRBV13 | TGTGCCAGCAGCACAGACAGGGGGAGGCAAGAGACCCAGTACTTC | CASSTDRGRQETQYF
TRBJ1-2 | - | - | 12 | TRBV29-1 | TGCAGCGTTTTAAGTCAGGAGGATGGCTACACCTTC | CSVLSQEDGYTF
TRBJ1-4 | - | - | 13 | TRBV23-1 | TGCGCCAGCAGTCAAGCAACTAATGAAAAACTGTTTTTT | CASSQATNEKLFF